This T cell receptor (beta chain) was captured in a study of blood T cell repertoires in COVID-19. Study-wide background: The United States, Italy and Spain provided the acute and convalescent COVID-19 samples.

Germline V gives CDR1 SGHRS, CDR2 YFSETQ. The CDR3 runs 14 residues. The junction had 7 bases not matched to a gene; V was cut back by 4 bases and J by 6 bases. This table comes from immunoSEQ multiplex PCR, and its TCRdb copy is limited to in-frame clones, with some not included. The table has about 84,000 clones, over 70% seen once. Sequencing was performed on peripheral blood. The clonotype comes from an elderly man with active or convalescent COVID-19. The J gene is TRBJ2-1, the V gene TRBV5-1; 7 bases agree with TRBD1. CDR3 bases: TGCGCCAGCAGCCGGGACAGTCCCCCCAATGAGCAGTTCTTC. It is translated as CASSRDSPPNEQFF.